This T cell receptor (beta chain) was identified during a study of CD8 T cells in Susac syndrome. Random-hexamer reverse transcription was applied to roughly 0.5 to 1 ug RNA. TCRdb independently ran MiXCR on the immunoSEQ multiplex PCR reads; one entry per CDR3 protein. Found here are approximately 120,000 distinct CDR3 sequences, approximately 90% of them singletons; the top ten hold about 0.11%. TCR beta sequencing was performed on blood CD8+ and CD4+ T cells. Trimming cost V 6 bases and J 5 bases, with 23 bases left between them. From germline, CDR1 is MNHNS and CDR2 SASEGT. This CDR3 region has 17 residues.

The rearrangement joins TRBV6-1 to TRBJ2-1, with D perhaps being TRBD1 or TRBD2 (5 bases each). The sequenced sample was CD8+ T cells from PBMCs. This receptor was obtained from a human donor in good health. CDR3 protein: CASSLRGPHEINNEQFF. CDR3 nucleotide sequence: TGTGCCAGCAGCCTCCGGGGACCCCACGAAATAAACAATGAGCAGTTCTTC.